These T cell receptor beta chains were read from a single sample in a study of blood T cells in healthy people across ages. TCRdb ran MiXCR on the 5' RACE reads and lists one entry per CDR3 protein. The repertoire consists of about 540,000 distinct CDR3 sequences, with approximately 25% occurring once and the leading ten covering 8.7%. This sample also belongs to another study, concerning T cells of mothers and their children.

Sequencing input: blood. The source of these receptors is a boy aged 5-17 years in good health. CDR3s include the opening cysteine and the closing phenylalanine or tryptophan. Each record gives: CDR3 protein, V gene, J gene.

cdr3_aa: CASRAWGAGASYNEQFF; v_call: TRBV2; j_call: TRBJ2-1
cdr3_aa: CASSLGSDQPQHF; v_call: TRBV5-6; j_call: TRBJ1-5
cdr3_aa: CASSPGQGNIQYF; v_call: TRBV3-1; j_call: TRBJ2-4
cdr3_aa: CASSQDSGNRAFF; v_call: TRBV4-3; j_call: TRBJ1-1
cdr3_aa: CASSSLTGPANYGYTF; v_call: TRBV28; j_call: TRBJ1-2
cdr3_aa: CSAGTQNTEAFF; v_call: TRBV29-1; j_call: TRBJ1-1
cdr3_aa: CASSLEYRLWDRYTPEAFF; v_call: TRBV11-2; j_call: TRBJ1-1
cdr3_aa: CSVGTGPNQPQHF; v_call: TRBV29-1; j_call: TRBJ1-5
cdr3_aa: CASSLTGYGTLHF; v_call: TRBV6-2/TRBV6-3; j_call: TRBJ1-6
cdr3_aa: CASIGRGYSDTQYF; v_call: TRBV28; j_call: TRBJ2-3
cdr3_aa: CASSSGRASGQFF; v_call: TRBV12-3/TRBV12-4; j_call: TRBJ2-5
cdr3_aa: CASAPDSLGGYTF; v_call: TRBV28; j_call: TRBJ1-2
cdr3_aa: CASSRLRSNQPQHF; v_call: TRBV4-1; j_call: TRBJ1-5
cdr3_aa: CASSPLLSERDERFF; v_call: TRBV9; j_call: TRBJ2-1
cdr3_aa: CSPMRVCSEQYF; v_call: TRBV29-1; j_call: TRBJ2-7
cdr3_aa: CASSFSRVATDTEYF; v_call: TRBV12-3/TRBV12-4; j_call: TRBJ2-3
cdr3_aa: CTSSQDEQYF; v_call: TRBV3-1; j_call: TRBJ2-7
cdr3_aa: CSTSRTAGGSSSPLHF; v_call: TRBV20-1; j_call: TRBJ1-6
cdr3_aa: CASSPPGEGALYNEQFF; v_call: TRBV23-1; j_call: TRBJ2-1
cdr3_aa: CASSQGKGNRNQPQHF; v_call: TRBV4-1; j_call: TRBJ1-5
cdr3_aa: CASSTGQGSSYEQYF; v_call: TRBV19; j_call: .
cdr3_aa: CASSPLGGGVDNEQFF; v_call: TRBV7-9; j_call: TRBJ2-1
cdr3_aa: CASNRQGNTGELFF; v_call: TRBV14; j_call: TRBJ2-2
cdr3_aa: CSALATGLGSGGYTF; v_call: TRBV20-1; j_call: TRBJ1-2
cdr3_aa: CSATGGDTSNYGHTF; v_call: TRBV20-1; j_call: TRBJ1-2
cdr3_aa: CASSLVRSASGGVKETQYF; v_call: TRBV11-2; j_call: TRBJ2-5
cdr3_aa: CASSLHTQNTGELFF; v_call: TRBV5-5; j_call: TRBJ2-2
cdr3_aa: CASSIYHEMSQYF; v_call: TRBV19; j_call: TRBJ2-5